One and the same sample provided the 30 T cell receptor beta chains below, sequenced in a study of blood T cell repertoires in COVID-19. Assay: immunoSEQ multiplex PCR; the TCRdb copy retains only in-frame clones and omits some. The sample shows some 200,000 clones, approximately 80% of them seen only once. What was sequenced was peripheral blood. The origin of the receptors is a woman aged 40 to 55 with COVID-19, enrolled during active disease.

The chain joins TRBV13 to TRBJ1-5, with 10 bases aligning to TRBD1. Losses at the gene ends were 5 bases for V and 5 bases for J; bases not matched to a gene: 3. This CDR3 is 14 amino acids long. Germline CDR1 PRHDT, CDR2 FYEKMQ (reference sequence). CDR3 in amino acids: CASSGTGEDQPQHF. The CDR3 DNA reads TGTGCCAGCAGCGGGACAGGGGAGGATCAGCCCCAGCATTTT.

In the case of this clone: The junction departs from the called germline gene at one end, perhaps through a read error. This chain joins TRBV5-5 and TRBJ1-4; TRBD1 aligns across 7 bases. CDR3 size: 15 residues. In germline, CDR1 is SGHKS, CDR2 YYEKEE (reference sequence). CDR3 region: CASTLWTGINEKLFF. The CDR3 DNA sequence: TGTGCCAGCACCTTGTGGACAGGAATTAATGAAAAACTGTTTTTT.

CDR3 in DNA: TGTGCCAGCAGCCAAGTAACAGTGAATTCTCACAATGAGCAGTTCTTC. Protein product: CASSQVTVNSHNEQFF. The rearrangement joins TRBV3-1 (or the pseudogene TRBV3-2) to TRBJ2-1; D is unresolved. The CDR3 runs 16 residues. The V end was cut by 1 base, the J end by 5 bases, with 15 bases between. CDR1 and CDR2 from the germline V gene are LGHDT and YNNKEL (reference sequence).

With respect to this clone: One end of the junction is discordant with germline, which a read error may explain. This chain uses TRBV7-7 with TRBJ2-7; 10 nucleotides line up with TRBD2. The V gene's germline CDR1 is SSHAT and CDR2 FNYEAQ (reference sequence). CDR3 length equals 14 residues. CDR3 DNA sequence: TGTGCTAGCAGCTCTAGCGGGAGTCCCCACGAGCAGTACTTC. Protein product: CASSSSGSPHEQYF.

The chain has TRBV6-5 and TRBJ1-2; no clear D gene. V shed 2 bases and J shed 4 bases, with 8 bases lying between them. CDR1 MNHEY and CDR2 SVGAGI come from the germline V gene. This CDR3 is 13 amino acids long. DNA for the CDR3: TGTGCCAGCAGTTACAGCGGAGGCTATGGCTACACCTTC. This gives the protein CASSYSGGYGYTF.

The chain carries TRBV5-4 and TRBJ2-7; TRBD2 aligns across 14 bases. V lost 4 bases to trimming and J lost 7 bases; unmatched junction nucleotides: 10. Germline-derived CDR1 and CDR2 are SGHNT and YYREEE (reference sequence). This CDR3 comprises 16 residues. CDR3 in DNA: TGTGCCAGCAGCAGAGCCGGGACTAGCGGGAGATGGGAGCAGTACTTC. Translating gives CASSRAGTSGRWEQYF. Variable domain in full (rest from reference TRBV5-4 and TRBJ2-7): ETGVTQSPTHLIKTRGQQVTLRCSSQSGHNTVSWYQQALGQGPQFIFQYYREEENGRGNFPPRFSGLQFPNYSSELNVNALELDDSALYLCASSRAGTSGRWEQYFGPGTRLTVT.

The chain combines TRBV21-1 with TRBJ1-5; the table assigns TRBD1, which was not confirmed against the DNA. TRBV21-1 is tagged as a pseudogene. This CDR3 spans 15 amino acids. Here the CDR3 DNA reads TGTGCCAGCAGCAAAATAAGGGACAGCTATCAGCCCCAGCATTTT. Its protein product is CASSKIRDSYQPQHF.

This clone was counted between two and nine times. This chain joins TRBV18 and TRBJ2-2; the D gene is possibly TRBD1 (7 bases). The germline V gene encodes CDR1 KGHSH and CDR2 LQKENI. V was clipped by 6 bases and J by 4 bases, with 18 bases between them. This CDR3 has 16 residues. In nucleotides, the CDR3 is TGTGCCAGCTCGCCGCAGGGGGGCAGGAGCACCGGGGAGCTGTTTTTT. This gives the protein CASSPQGGRSTGELFF.

The J gene is TRBJ2-3, the V gene TRBV11-3; 7 nucleotides line up with TRBD2. This CDR3 spans 14 amino acids. In germline, CDR1 is SGHNT, CDR2 YENEEA. With V trimmed by 4 bases and J by 4 bases, 5 bases remained unmatched. CDR3 loop: CASSSWTRPDTQYF. The CDR3 DNA reads as TGTGCCAGCAGCTCATGGACTAGACCAGATACGCAGTATTTT.

The chain uses TRBV4-1 and TRBJ1-3; TRBD1 is a possible D gene (5 bases). Trimming shortened V by 4 bases and J by 0 bases, and 19 bases separated the two germline ends. The CDR3 has 18 residues. Germline lookup yields CDR1 MGHRA and CDR2 YSYEKL. CDR3 nucleotides: TGCGCCAGCAGCCCGGCGTCGTTGCGGACACACTCTGGAAACACCATATATTTT. Its translation: CASSPASLRTHSGNTIYF.

The CDR3 sequence is CASSPMAAREAFF. The CDR3 DNA follows: TGTGCCAGCTCACCAATGGCGGCCAGAGAAGCTTTCTTT. V is TRBV18 and J is TRBJ1-1; D ambiguous. The CDR3 spans 13 residues. The V and J ends lost 2 bases and 8 bases respectively, with 12 bases between them. Germline V CDR1 and CDR2: KGHSH, LQKENI.

The chain employs TRBV7-9 and TRBJ1-4; 9 nucleotides align to TRBD1. V dropped 4 bases and J dropped 3; count of bases not matched to a gene: 3. In germline, CDR1 is SEHNR, CDR2 FQNEAQ (reference sequence). The CDR3 runs to 15 residues. DNA of the CDR3: TGTGCCAGCAGCTCAACAGGGGGCTCTAATGAAAAACTGTTTTTT. Translation gives CASSSTGGSNEKLFF.

V usage is TRBV7-8 and J usage is TRBJ2-5; possibly TRBD1 for D (6 bases). Germline V lookup: CDR1 SGHVS, CDR2 FQNEAQ. V lost 5 bases, J lost 1 base, and 14 bases lay in between. The CDR3 has 15 residues. The CDR3 bases are TGTGCCAGCAGCCCAGAAGGGGGACCCCAAGAGACCCAGTACTTC. Protein sequence: CASSPEGGPQETQYF.

This clone was picked up a small number of times. The chain has TRBV9 and TRBJ1-2; 7 bases match TRBD1. The CDR3 extends over 15 amino acids. J gave up 5 bases and V 0 bases, and 7 bases lay outside the gene matches. Germline lookup yields CDR1 SGDLS and CDR2 YYNGEE. As DNA, the CDR3 is TGTGCCAGCAGCGTAGCTAGGACAGGACTTTATGGCTACACCTTC. Translated, it gives CASSVARTGLYGYTF. Full variable domain (missing parts from reference TRBV9 and TRBJ1-2): DSGVTQTPKHLITATGQRVTLRCSPRSGDLSVYWYQQSLDQGLQFLIQYYNGEERAKGNILERFSAQQFPDLHSELNLSSLELGDSALYFCASSVARTGLYGYTFGSGTRLTVV.

The gene calls are TRBV7-6 and TRBJ1-3; D call uncertain. V lost 1 base, J lost 0 bases, and 10 bases lay in between. Germline V gives CDR1 SGHVS, CDR2 FNYEAQ. The CDR3 sequence is 16 residues long. For the CDR3, the DNA is TGTGCCAGCAGCTTAGGCAACACGGGCTCTGGAAACACCATATATTTT. Amino acids: CASSLGNTGSGNTIYF.

The V gene is TRBV29-1, the J gene TRBJ1-2; no firm D call. The CDR3 covers 11 residues. Trimming took off 4 bases at V and 5 bases at J, with 8 bases between the two ends. From germline, CDR1 is SQVTM and CDR2 ANQGSEA. The CDR3 is CSVVSGYGYTF. In DNA, the CDR3 is TGCAGCGTTGTGTCCGGTTATGGCTACACCTTC.

This chain joins TRBV19 and TRBJ1-2; the D is unclear. CDR3 length: 13 residues. Trimming took 7 bases from V and 7 from J, leaving 16 bases between them. Per germline, CDR1 LNHDA and CDR2 SQIVND (reference sequence). The CDR3 sequence is CASTSRVRGGYTF. CDR3 sequence (DNA): TGTGCCAGTACCAGCCGGGTTCGCGGTGGCTACACCTTC.

This clone occurred a few times. The CDR3 bases are TGCGCCAGCGCCTCTAGAGTGGACTATGGCTACACCTTC. It translates to CASASRVDYGYTF. The V call is TRBV5-1, the J call TRBJ1-2, with D unresolved. Trimming shortened V by 7 bases and J by 3 bases, and 13 bases separated the two germline ends. Germline V gene lookup returns CDR1 SGHRS and CDR2 YFSETQ. The CDR3 is made up of 13 amino acids.

This clone was counted only a few times. This sequence joins TRBV10-3 and TRBJ1-2; 9 bases line up with TRBD1. The CDR3 covers 13 residues. V shed 6 bases and J 5 bases; nucleotides not matched to a gene: 4. CDR1 is ENHRY, CDR2 SYGVKD, per germline. This chain's CDR3 is CAISRGQGYGYTF. CDR3 DNA sequence: TGTGCCATCAGCCGGGGACAGGGTTATGGCTACACCTTC.

This clone was seen only once. The chain recombines TRBV28 with TRBJ1-1; TRBD1 aligns across 9 bases. The V gene's germline CDR1 is MDHEN and CDR2 SYDVKM. CDR3 length: 15 amino acids. Unmatched junction bases numbered 6, after V lost 5 bases and J lost 2 bases. The CDR3 is CASSRGTGFNTEAFF. In nucleotides, the CDR3 is TGTGCCAGCAGTCGGGGGACAGGGTTCAACACTGAAGCTTTCTTT.

This clone is a singleton in its sample. The chain joins TRBV3-1 (or the pseudogene TRBV3-2) to TRBJ2-7; D uncertain. Per germline, CDR1 LGHDT and CDR2 YNNKEL (reference sequence). The CDR3 spans 14 residues. V was cut by 4 bases and J by 1 base, with 11 bases left in between. The CDR3 DNA reads as TGTGCCAGCAGCCGGATACTATCTTCCTACGAGCAGTACTTC. Protein product: CASSRILSSYEQYF.

This chain joins TRBV6-1 and TRBJ2-3; maybe TRBD1 (5 bases). Germline-derived CDR1 and CDR2 are MNHNS and SASEGT. This CDR3 is 16 amino acids long. The V end lost 2 bases, the J end lost 1 base, and 13 bases lay between the germline ends. CDR3 region: CASSEMAGYGTDTQYF. The CDR3 DNA reads TGTGCCAGCAGTGAAATGGCAGGGTATGGCACAGATACGCAGTATTTT.

The V gene is TRBV10-3, the J gene TRBJ2-3; TRBD1 is a possible D gene (5 bases). The CDR3 length is 12 residues. V lost 10 bases and J lost 0, with 8 bases in between. The germline CDR1 and CDR2 sequences are ENHRY and SYGVKD. CDR3 DNA sequence: TGTGCCACTCGACAGAGCACAGATACGCAGTATTTT. Translation gives CATRQSTDTQYF.

This clone was detected a few times. The chain employs TRBV3-1 (or the pseudogene TRBV3-2) and TRBJ1-5; D is unclear. Between the trimmed V and J ends, which lost 0 bases and 3 bases, there was a span of 9 bases. This CDR3 comprises 15 residues. Looked up from germline, CDR1 is LGHDT and CDR2 is YNNKEL (reference sequence). Written as DNA, the CDR3 is TGTGCCAGCAGCCAAGATATGGCAGACAATCAGCCCCAGCATTTT. This codes for CASSQDMADNQPQHF.

The chain employs TRBV19 and TRBJ2-7; 9 nucleotides line up with TRBD1. With 8 bases clipped from V and 3 bases from J, the junction kept 5 bases outside the gene matches. This CDR3 comprises 13 residues. Germline CDR1 and CDR2: LNHDA and SQIVND (reference sequence). The CDR3 nucleotides are TGTGCCAGTGCTCCGGGACAGGGCTACGAGCAGTACTTC. This encodes CASAPGQGYEQYF.

The V and J genes are TRBV2 and TRBJ1-2; possible D gene TRBD1, 5 bases. This CDR3 spans 17 amino acids. V dropped 2 bases and J dropped 1 base, with 17 bases sitting between them. CDR1 is SNHLY and CDR2 is FYNNEI in the germline V gene. The CDR3 reads CASSESGGSALNYGYTF. CDR3 DNA: TGTGCCAGCAGTGAATCGGGGGGTTCAGCCCTTAACTATGGCTACACCTTC.

The rearrangement links TRBV2 to TRBJ1-2, with D unclear. Trimming removed 3 bases at V and 2 bases at J, with 13 bases between. Germline V gene sequence: CDR1 SNHLY, CDR2 FYNNEI. The CDR3 extends over 15 amino acids. DNA of the CDR3: TGTGCCAGCAGTGACCCCCCCGTATTCAACTATGGCTACACCTTC. The encoded protein is CASSDPPVFNYGYTF.

The chain has TRBV10-3 and TRBJ2-3, with a weak D call TRBD2 (6 bases). The CDR3 loop spans 14 amino acids. Trimming took 8 bases from V and 2 from J, leaving 14 bases between them. The germline V gene has CDR1 ENHRY and CDR2 SYGVKD. The CDR3 coding sequence is TGTGCCATCGGGCGGGACTCAAACACAGATACGCAGTATTTT. It translates to CAIGRDSNTDTQYF.

The chain is built from TRBV4-2 and TRBJ2-1, with 11 positions matching TRBD2. Germline CDR1 LGHNA, CDR2 YNFKEQ. The CDR3 totals 15 residues. V lost 4 bases, J lost 9 bases, and 8 bases stayed unmatched. In DNA form, the CDR3 reads TGTGCCAGCAGCCTTGTAGCGGGAGGGCACGGTGAGCAGTTCTTC. Its translation: CASSLVAGGHGEQFF.

The chain has TRBV19 and TRBJ2-7; TRBD2 matches at 10 bases. Germline trimming cut 3 bases from V and 2 bases from J; bases unmatched to any gene: 7. This CDR3 has 16 amino acids. Per germline, CDR1 LNHDA and CDR2 SQIVND (reference sequence). The DNA of the CDR3 is TGTGCCAGTAGTATCCGCCCTAGCGGGGGCGCCTACGAGCAGTACTTC. It yields the protein CASSIRPSGGAYEQYF.